The rows below give T cell receptor beta chains drawn from one sample of a study of identical twins. From the 5' RACE reads, TCRdb called clonotypes with MiXCR, one entry per CDR3 protein. The repertoire holds roughly 350,000 distinct CDR3 sequences, with about 12% as singletons. This sample was also put to use in a study of yellow fever vaccine responses in identical twins.

Sequencing was carried out using CD8+ T cells sorted from blood. These receptors came from a young woman in good health. The CDR3 runs from the conserved cysteine through the conserved F or W. The D gene is left open where the match is weak. The size of a clone is reported for some rows only, either as once, few or many, or as a class for expanded clones.

TRBD2,-,TRBV7-2,15,TRBJ2-5,CASTTSGRWVETQYF,TGTGCCAGCACGACTAGCGGGAGATGGGTGGAGACCCAGTACTTC
-,-,TRBV2,15,TRBJ1-1,CASPQGPRWNTEAFF,TGTGCCAGCCCCCAGGGGCCCCGATGGAACACTGAAGCTTTCTTT
-,-,TRBV28,14,TRBJ2-1,CASNPLSDYNEQFF,TGTGCCAGCAACCCCTTGAGTGATTACAATGAGCAGTTCTTC
TRBD1,many,TRBV4-1,16,TRBJ2-3,CASSLRRDRVTDTQYF,TGCGCCAGCAGCCTTCGCCGGGACAGGGTCACAGATACGCAGTATTTT
-,few,TRBV4-1,16,TRBJ2-1,CASSAQGNPTWDEQFF,TGCGCCAGCAGCGCTCAGGGTAATCCCACTTGGGATGAGCAGTTCTTC
TRBD2,-,TRBV7-8,14,TRBJ2-7,CASRPGLVTYEQYF,TGTGCCAGCAGACCGGGACTAGTCACCTACGAGCAGTACTTC
-,many,TRBV28,14,TRBJ2-7,CASSFFPGSYEQYF,TGTGCCAGCAGTTTTTTTCCGGGATCCTACGAGCAGTACTTC
TRBD2,few,TRBV10-3,17,TRBJ2-5,CAISDGLAGVGKETQYF,TGTGCCATCAGTGACGGACTAGCGGGAGTGGGGAAAGAGACCCAGTACTTC
-,once,TRBV20-1,15,TRBJ2-1,CSANSQASSYNEQFF,TGCAGTGCTAATAGTCAGGCCAGCTCCTACAATGAGCAGTTCTTC
-,few,TRBV4-1,15,TRBJ2-7,CASSQDLGGSYEQYF,TGCGCCAGCAGCCAAGACCTCGGAGGGTCCTACGAGCAGTACTTC
TRBD1,-,TRBV27,16,TRBJ1-6,CASSRTGETYNSPLHF,TGTGCCAGCAGCCGTACAGGGGAAACCTATAATTCACCCCTCCACTTT
-,many,TRBV9,14,TRBJ2-5,CASSVVGQGETQYF,TGTGCCAGCAGCGTAGTGGGGCAGGGAGAGACCCAGTACTTC
TRBD2,few,TRBV20-1,16,TRBJ2-1,CSARDLRTSGDNEQFF,TGCAGTGCTAGAGATTTGAGGACTAGCGGGGACAATGAGCAGTTCTTC
TRBD2,-,TRBV20-1,15,TRBJ2-3,CSARHTGGTTDTQYF,TGCAGTGCTAGACACACGGGGGGAACGACAGATACGCAGTATTTT